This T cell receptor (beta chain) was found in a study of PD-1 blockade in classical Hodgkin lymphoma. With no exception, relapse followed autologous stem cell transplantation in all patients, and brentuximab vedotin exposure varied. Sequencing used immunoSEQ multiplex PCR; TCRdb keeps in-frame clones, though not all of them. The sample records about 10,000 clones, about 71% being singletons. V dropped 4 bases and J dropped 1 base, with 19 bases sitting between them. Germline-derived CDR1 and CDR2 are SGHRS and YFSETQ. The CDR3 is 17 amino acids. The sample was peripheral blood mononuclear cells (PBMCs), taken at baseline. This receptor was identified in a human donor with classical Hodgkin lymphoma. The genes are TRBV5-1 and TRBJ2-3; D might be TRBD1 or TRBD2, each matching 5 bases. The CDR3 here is CASSTGQRGPRTDTQYF. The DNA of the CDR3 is TGCGCCAGCAGCACCGGCCAGAGGGGACCCCGCACAGATACGCAGTATTTT.